The entry below describes one T cell receptor beta chain. The sample comes from a study of response to subunit inactivated influenza vaccine. Looked up from germline, CDR1 is PRHDT and CDR2 is FYEKMQ (reference sequence). The CDR3 length is 15 residues. V shed 0 bases and J shed 5 bases, with 8 bases lying between them. From the RT-PCR reads, TCRdb called clonotypes with MiXCR, one entry per CDR3 protein. Here the sample spans about 780,000 distinct CDR3 sequences, 15% to 20% being singletons. The source material was PBMCs from blood, sampled more than 4 days after vaccination. The chain is built from TRBV13 and TRBJ1-6, with D hard to call. The receptor's source is a man aged 45 to 65 who received an inactivated influenza vaccine. CDR3 bases: TGTGCCAGCAGCTTAGGAACGTGGAATAATTCACCCCTCCACTTT. Its protein is CASSLGTWNNSPLHF.